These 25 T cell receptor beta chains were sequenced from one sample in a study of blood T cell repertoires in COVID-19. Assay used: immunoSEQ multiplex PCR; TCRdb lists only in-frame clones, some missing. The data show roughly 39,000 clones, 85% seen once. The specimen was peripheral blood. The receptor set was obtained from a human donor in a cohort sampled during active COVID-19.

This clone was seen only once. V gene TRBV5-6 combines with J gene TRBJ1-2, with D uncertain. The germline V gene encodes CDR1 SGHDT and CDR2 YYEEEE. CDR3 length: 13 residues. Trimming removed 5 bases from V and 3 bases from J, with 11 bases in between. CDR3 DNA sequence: TGTGCCAGCAGTGGAGGGTTGGACTATGGCTACACCTTC. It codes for CASSGGLDYGYTF.

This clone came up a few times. Here the CDR3 DNA reads TGTGCCAGCAGCTTAGAGCGGGAGAAGTACTCCTACGAGCAGTACTTC. Encoded protein: CASSLEREKYSYEQYF. V usage is TRBV7-2 and J usage is TRBJ2-7; the match to TRBD2 covers 8 bases. Trimming removed 1 base from V and 0 bases from J; junction bases left unmatched: 5. Germline V gene sequence: CDR1 SGHTA, CDR2 FQGNSA. The CDR3 totals 16 residues.

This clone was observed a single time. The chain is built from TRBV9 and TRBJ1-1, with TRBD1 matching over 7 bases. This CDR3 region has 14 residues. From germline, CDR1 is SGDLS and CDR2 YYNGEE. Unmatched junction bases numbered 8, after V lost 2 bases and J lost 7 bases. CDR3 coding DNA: TGTGCCAGCAGCGTCGAGGGGGCAGGGGGTGAAGCTTTCTTT. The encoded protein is CASSVEGAGGEAFF.

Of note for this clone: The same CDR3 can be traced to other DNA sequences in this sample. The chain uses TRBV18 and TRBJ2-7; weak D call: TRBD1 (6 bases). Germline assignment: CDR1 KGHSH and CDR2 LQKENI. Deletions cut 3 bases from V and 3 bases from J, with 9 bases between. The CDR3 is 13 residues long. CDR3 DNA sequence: TGTGCCAGCTCACCTCAGGGGATCTACGAGCAGTACTTC. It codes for CASSPQGIYEQYF.

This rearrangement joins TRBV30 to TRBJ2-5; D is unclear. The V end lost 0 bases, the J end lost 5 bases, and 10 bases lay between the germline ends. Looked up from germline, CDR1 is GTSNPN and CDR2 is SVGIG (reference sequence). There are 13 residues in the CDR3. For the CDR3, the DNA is TGTGCCTGGAGTGTACCCGGTGTGGAGACCCAGTACTTC. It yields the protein CAWSVPGVETQYF.

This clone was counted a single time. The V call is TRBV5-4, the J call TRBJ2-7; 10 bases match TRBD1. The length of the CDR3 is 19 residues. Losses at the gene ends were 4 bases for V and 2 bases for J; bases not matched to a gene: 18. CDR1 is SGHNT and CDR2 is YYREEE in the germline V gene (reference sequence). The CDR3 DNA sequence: TGTGCCAGCAGCCCCGGGACCCATCGACAGGGGGCGAAGCCCTACGAGCAGTACTTC. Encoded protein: CASSPGTHRQGAKPYEQYF.

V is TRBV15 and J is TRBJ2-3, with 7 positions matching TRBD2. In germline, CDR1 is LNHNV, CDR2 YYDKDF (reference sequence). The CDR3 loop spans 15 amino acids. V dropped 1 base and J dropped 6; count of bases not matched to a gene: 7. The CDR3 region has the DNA TGTGCCACCAGCAGAGGAGGCGCGGGGGTGGATACGCAGTATTTT. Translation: CATSRGGAGVDTQYF.

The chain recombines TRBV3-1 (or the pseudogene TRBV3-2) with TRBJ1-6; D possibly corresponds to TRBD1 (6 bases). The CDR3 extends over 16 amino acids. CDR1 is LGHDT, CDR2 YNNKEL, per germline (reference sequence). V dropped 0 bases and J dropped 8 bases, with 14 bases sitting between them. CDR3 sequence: CASSQDLQGGDSPLHF. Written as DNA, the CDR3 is TGTGCCAGCAGCCAAGATTTACAAGGGGGGGATTCACCCCTCCACTTT.

The CDR3 sequence is CASSPGTGTYYEQYF. CDR3 coding DNA: TGTGCCAGCAGCCCGGGGACAGGGACTTACTACGAGCAGTACTTC. This chain connects TRBV7-2 to TRBJ2-7; 9 nucleotides agree with TRBD1. CDR1 and CDR2 (germline): SGHTA, FQGNSA. The length of the CDR3 is 15 residues. V dropped 5 bases and J dropped 3; count of bases not matched to a gene: 8.

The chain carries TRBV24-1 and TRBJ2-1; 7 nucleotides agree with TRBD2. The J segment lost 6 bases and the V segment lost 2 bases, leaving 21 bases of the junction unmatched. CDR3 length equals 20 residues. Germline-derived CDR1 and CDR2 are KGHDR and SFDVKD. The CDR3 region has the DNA TGTGCCACCAGTGATTCTACGCAGCTAAGGGAGGGTACTAGAAGCAATGAGCAGTTCTTC. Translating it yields CATSDSTQLREGTRSNEQFF.

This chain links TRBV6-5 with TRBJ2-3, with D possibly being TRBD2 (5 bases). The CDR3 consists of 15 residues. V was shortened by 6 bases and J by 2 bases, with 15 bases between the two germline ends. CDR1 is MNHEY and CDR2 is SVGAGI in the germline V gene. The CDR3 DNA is TGTGCCAGCAGGTCGAGGGAATTTAACACAGATACGCAGTATTTT. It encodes CASRSREFNTDTQYF.

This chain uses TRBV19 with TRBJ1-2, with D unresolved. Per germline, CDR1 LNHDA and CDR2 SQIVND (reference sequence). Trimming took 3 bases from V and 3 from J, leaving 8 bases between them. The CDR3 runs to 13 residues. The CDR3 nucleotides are TGTGCCAGTAGTATCTCCCCCGACTATGGCTACACCTTC. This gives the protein CASSISPDYGYTF.

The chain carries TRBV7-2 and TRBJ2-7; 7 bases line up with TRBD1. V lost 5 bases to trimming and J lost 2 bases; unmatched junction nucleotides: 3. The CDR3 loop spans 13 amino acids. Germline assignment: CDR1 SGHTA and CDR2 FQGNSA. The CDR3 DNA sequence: TGTGCCAGCAGCCCGACAGGGCCCTACGAGCAGTACTTC. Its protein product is CASSPTGPYEQYF.

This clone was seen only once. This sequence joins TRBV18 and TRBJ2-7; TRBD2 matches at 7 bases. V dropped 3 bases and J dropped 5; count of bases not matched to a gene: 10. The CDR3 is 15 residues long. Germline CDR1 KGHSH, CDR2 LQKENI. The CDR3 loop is CASSPPGRAGNEQYF. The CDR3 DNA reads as TGTGCCAGCTCACCCCCTGGGAGGGCGGGTAACGAGCAGTACTTC.

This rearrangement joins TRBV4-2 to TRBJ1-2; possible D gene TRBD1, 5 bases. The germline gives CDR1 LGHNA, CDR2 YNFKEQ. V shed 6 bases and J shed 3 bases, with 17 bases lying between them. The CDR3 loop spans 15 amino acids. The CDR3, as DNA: TGTGCCAGCAGTCGCCCGGGGGGGTGGGACTATGGCTACACCTTC. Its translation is CASSRPGGWDYGYTF.

CDR3 loop: CASSKTGGVDYGYTF. CDR3 nucleotide sequence: TGTGCCAGCAGCAAGACAGGGGGCGTAGACTATGGCTACACCTTC. This sequence joins TRBV5-8 and TRBJ1-2; 10 bases agree with TRBD1. Germline V gives CDR1 SGHTS, CDR2 YDEGEE. The CDR3 runs 15 residues. V lost 4 bases, J lost 3 bases, and 6 bases stayed unmatched.

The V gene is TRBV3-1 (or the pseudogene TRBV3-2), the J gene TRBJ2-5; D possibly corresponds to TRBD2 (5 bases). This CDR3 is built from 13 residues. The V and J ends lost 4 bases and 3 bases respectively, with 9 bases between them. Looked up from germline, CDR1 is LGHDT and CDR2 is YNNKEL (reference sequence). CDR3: CASSLGIKETQYF. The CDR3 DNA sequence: TGTGCCAGCAGCCTCGGGATAAAAGAGACCCAGTACTTC.

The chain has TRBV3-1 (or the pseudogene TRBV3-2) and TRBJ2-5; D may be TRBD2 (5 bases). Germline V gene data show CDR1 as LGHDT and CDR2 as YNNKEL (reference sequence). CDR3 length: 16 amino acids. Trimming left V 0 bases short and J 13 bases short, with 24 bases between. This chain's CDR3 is CASSQDGVPFRKRGYF. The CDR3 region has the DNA TGTGCCAGCAGCCAAGACGGGGTCCCCTTCCGGAAGAGAGGGTACTTC.

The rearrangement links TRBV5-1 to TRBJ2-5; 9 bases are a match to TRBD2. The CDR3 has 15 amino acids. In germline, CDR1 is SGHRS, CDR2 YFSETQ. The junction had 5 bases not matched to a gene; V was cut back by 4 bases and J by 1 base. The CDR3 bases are TGCGCCAGCAGCGCCCAGACTAGCGGCCAAGAGACCCAGTACTTC. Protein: CASSAQTSGQETQYF. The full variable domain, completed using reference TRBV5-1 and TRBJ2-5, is KAGVTQTPRYLIKTRGQQVTLSCSPISGHRSVSWYQQTPGQGLQFLFEYFSETQRNKGNFPGRFSGRQFSNSRSEMNVSTLELGDSALYLCASSAQTSGQETQYFGPGTRLLVL.

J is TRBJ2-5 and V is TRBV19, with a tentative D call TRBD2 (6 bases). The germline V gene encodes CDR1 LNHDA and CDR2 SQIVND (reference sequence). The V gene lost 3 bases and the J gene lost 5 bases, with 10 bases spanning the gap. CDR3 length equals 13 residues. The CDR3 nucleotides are TGTGCCAGTAGTATCGGCGGGGTGGAGACCCAGTACTTC. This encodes CASSIGGVETQYF.

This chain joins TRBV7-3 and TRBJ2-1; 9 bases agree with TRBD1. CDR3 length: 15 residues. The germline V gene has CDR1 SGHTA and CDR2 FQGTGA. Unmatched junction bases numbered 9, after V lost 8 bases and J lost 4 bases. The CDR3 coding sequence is TGTGCCAGCGGATCTGGGACAGGGACATACAATGAGCAGTTCTTC. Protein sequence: CASGSGTGTYNEQFF.

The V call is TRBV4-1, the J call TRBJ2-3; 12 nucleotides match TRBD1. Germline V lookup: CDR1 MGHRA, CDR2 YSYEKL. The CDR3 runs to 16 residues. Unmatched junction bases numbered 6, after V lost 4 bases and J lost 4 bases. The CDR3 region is CASSRRDRGLPDTQYF. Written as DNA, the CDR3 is TGCGCCAGCAGCCGCCGGGACAGGGGGCTCCCAGATACGCAGTATTTT.

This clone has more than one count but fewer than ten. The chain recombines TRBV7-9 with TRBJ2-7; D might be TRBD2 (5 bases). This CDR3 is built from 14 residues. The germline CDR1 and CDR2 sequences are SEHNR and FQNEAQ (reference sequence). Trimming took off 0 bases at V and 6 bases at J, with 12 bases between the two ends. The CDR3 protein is CASSLAVEEGEQYF. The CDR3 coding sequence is TGTGCCAGCAGCTTAGCGGTGGAGGAAGGCGAGCAGTACTTC.

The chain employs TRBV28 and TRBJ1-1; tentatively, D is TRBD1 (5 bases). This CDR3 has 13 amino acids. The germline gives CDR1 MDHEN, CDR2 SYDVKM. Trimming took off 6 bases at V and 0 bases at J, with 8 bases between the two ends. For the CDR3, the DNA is TGTGCCAGCAGGGACACCATGAACACTGAAGCTTTCTTT. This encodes CASRDTMNTEAFF.

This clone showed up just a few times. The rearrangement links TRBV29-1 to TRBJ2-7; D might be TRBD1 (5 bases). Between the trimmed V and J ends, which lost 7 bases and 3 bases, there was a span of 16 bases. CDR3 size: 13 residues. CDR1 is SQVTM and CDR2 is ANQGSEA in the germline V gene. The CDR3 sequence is CSAGGGAIYEQYF. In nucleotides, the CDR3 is TGCAGCGCAGGTGGTGGGGCCATCTACGAGCAGTACTTC.